Below, 8 T cell receptor beta chains from the same sample are listed, as sequenced in a study of OX40 agonist ivuxolimab in advanced cancers. The data were produced by immunoSEQ multiplex PCR, yet TCRdb's version contains in-frame clones alone and is incomplete. The data contain about 110,000 clones, about 92% of them singletons. Material: CD4+ or CD8+ T cells sorted from blood, obtained in a trial of the OX40 agonist ivuxolimab. Every receptor here comes from an adult with an advanced solid tumor such as melanoma, head and neck, liver or kidney cancer.

The chain carries TRBV19 and TRBJ1-1; D uncertain. The V end was cut by 3 bases, the J end by 0 bases, with 5 bases between. Germline CDR1 and CDR2: LNHDA and SQIVND (reference sequence). This CDR3 comprises 13 residues. CDR3 DNA: TGTGCCAGTAGTATTTCCCTGAACACTGAAGCTTTCTTT. It yields the protein CASSISLNTEAFF.

The chain links TRBV7-8 to TRBJ2-7; D possibly corresponds to TRBD1 (5 bases). Germline V CDR1 and CDR2: SGHVS, FQNEAQ. There are 14 residues in the CDR3. V was trimmed by 10 bases and J by 3 bases, leaving 19 bases between them. This CDR3 reads CATTTGVSSYEQYF. The CDR3 DNA follows: TGTGCCACCACAACAGGAGTGTCTAGCTACGAGCAGTACTTC.

The rearrangement links TRBV19 to TRBJ1-2; a weak D match, TRBD1 (6 bases). Germline assignment: CDR1 LNHDA and CDR2 SQIVND (reference sequence). The CDR3 spans 16 residues. V lost 3 bases and J lost 4, with 18 bases in between. CDR3: CASSIGSQGLGYGYTF. The DNA of the CDR3 is TGTGCCAGTAGTATCGGCTCGCAGGGGCTTGGCTATGGCTACACCTTC.

Notes on this clone: Within the sample, other DNA sequences also encode this same CDR3. This chain joins TRBV2 and TRBJ1-1; maybe TRBD1 (5 bases). The germline V gene has CDR1 SNHLY and CDR2 FYNNEI. There are 14 residues in the CDR3. V lost 5 bases to trimming and J lost 4 bases, with 14 bases between them. Here the CDR3 reads CASSKRQGITEAFF. The CDR3 DNA is TGTGCCAGCAGTAAGAGGCAGGGAATCACTGAAGCTTTCTTT. The full variable domain, its missing parts supplied by reference TRBV2 and TRBJ1-1, is EPEVTQTPSHQVTQMGQEVILRCVPISNHLYFYWYRQILGQKVEFLVSFYNNEISEKSEIFDDQFSVERPDGSNFTLKIRSTKLEDSAMYFCASSKRQGITEAFFGQGTRLTVV.

This chain joins TRBV18 and TRBJ1-5; 9 bases agree with TRBD1. There are 14 residues in the CDR3. V shed 3 bases and J 7 bases; nucleotides not matched to a gene: 4. Germline values: CDR1 KGHSH, CDR2 LQKENI. The CDR3 sequence is CASSPGQGYQPQHF. The CDR3 DNA reads as TGTGCCAGCTCACCTGGACAGGGGTACCAGCCCCAGCATTTT.

This chain connects TRBV28 to TRBJ2-3, with TRBD2 matching over 8 bases. In germline, CDR1 is MDHEN, CDR2 SYDVKM. The CDR3 runs 14 residues. The ends lost 7 bases at V and 2 bases at J; junction bases unmatched: 5. CDR3 loop: CASKIAGTTDTQYF. The CDR3 DNA follows: TGTGCCAGCAAAATAGCGGGGACCACAGATACGCAGTATTTT.

The chain links TRBV28 to TRBJ1-2; perhaps TRBD1 as D (6 bases). The CDR3 runs to 14 residues. V was cut by 5 bases and J by 3 bases, with 13 bases left in between. The germline V gene encodes CDR1 MDHEN and CDR2 SYDVKM. CDR3 sequence reads: CASSTGPVDYGYTF. CDR3 coding DNA: TGTGCCAGCAGTACAGGGCCCGTCGACTATGGCTACACCTTC.

This clone has a handful of counts. The chain is built from TRBV4-1 and TRBJ1-1; D is perhaps TRBD1 (5 bases). Looked up from germline, CDR1 is MGHRA and CDR2 is YSYEKL. V was clipped by 4 bases and J by 10 bases, with 19 bases between them. This CDR3 contains 14 residues. The CDR3 spells CASSRVQVSTVAFF. The CDR3 region has the DNA TGCGCCAGCAGCCGCGTACAGGTCTCTACGGTAGCTTTCTTT.